These 14 T cell receptor beta chains were all obtained from the same sample, sequenced in a study of Graves' ophthalmopathy and Graves' hyperthyroidism. Researchers took RNA transcripts and amplified TCR beta CDR3 regions from them. An opening RT-PCR round employed HTBI primers and preceded a second-round multiplex PCR. TCRdb ran MiXCR on the multiplex PCR reads and lists one entry per CDR3 protein. The sample yields some 1.1 million distinct CDR3 sequences, less than 45% seen once. The source material was peripheral blood or thyroid tissue (not recorded which). The receptor source for this set is an adult man with Graves' hyperthyroidism.

This clonotype was seen more than once but under ten times. A read error may explain this, as a much larger clone is one base away. The chain carries TRBV12-3 or TRBV12-4 and TRBJ2-7, with 9 bases lining up with TRBD1. The CDR3 covers 14 residues. The V and J ends lost 4 bases and 2 bases, in that order; junction bases with no gene match: 3. CDR3 protein: CASSYRQGAYEQYF. The CDR3 coding sequence is TGTGCCAGCAGTTACAGACAGGGGGCCTACGAGCAGTACTTC.

This clonotype turned up a few times. This chain links TRBV4-3 with TRBJ1-4, with a weak D call TRBD1 (5 bases). The CDR3 is made up of 14 amino acids. Germline V gene sequence: CDR1 LGHNA, CDR2 YSLEER. The ends were cut back, 3 bases at V and 2 bases at J, with 7 bases in the middle. CDR3 amino acids: CASSQGPTNEKLFF. The CDR3, as DNA: TGCGCCAGCAGCCAGGGGCCGACTAATGAAAAACTGTTTTTT.

The table lists this clonotype with many counts. The chain joins TRBV20-1 to TRBJ1-6, with D possibly TRBD1 on 6 matching bases. Trimming left V 6 bases short and J 0 bases short, with 12 bases between. The CDR3 is 15 amino acids. The germline V gene encodes CDR1 DFQATT and CDR2 SNEGSKA (reference sequence). The CDR3 DNA sequence: TGCAGTGCCAGGGGATTGAGCTCCTATAATTCACCCCTCCACTTT. This gives the protein CSARGLSSYNSPLHF.

As for this clonotype: The junction departs from the called germline gene at one end, perhaps through a read error. The J gene is TRBJ1-6, the V gene TRBV15, with D uncertain. Germline V gene lookup returns CDR1 LNHNV and CDR2 YYDKDF (reference sequence). This CDR3 has 14 residues. CDR3 sequence reads: CATRSIPDQVPRHF. DNA for the CDR3: TGTGCCACCCGCAGTATACCCGACCAGGTTCCCCGCCACTTT.

This clonotype has at least ten counts. The chain uses TRBV7-2 and TRBJ1-6; D possibly corresponds to TRBD1 (6 bases). V was cut by 5 bases and J by 4 bases, with 12 bases left in between. This CDR3 region has 15 residues. Germline V gene lookup returns CDR1 SGHTA and CDR2 FQGNSA. CDR3 residues: CASSTRTAYNSPLHF. CDR3 bases: TGTGCCAGCAGCACCCGGACAGCATATAATTCACCCCTCCACTTT.

Points on this clonotype: Being one base from a much bigger clone, this may be a read error. The V call is TRBV29-1, the J call TRBJ2-5, with 9 bases lining up with TRBD1. The V gene's germline CDR1 is SQVTM and CDR2 ANQGSEA. The CDR3 has 12 amino acids. Losses at the gene ends were 6 bases for V and 9 bases for J; bases not matched to a gene: 8. The CDR3 nucleotides read TGCAGCGTCGGACAGGGGTTAGCGGCCCAGTACTTC. Translation: CSVGQGLAAQYF.

This clonotype was recorded at least ten times. The rearrangement joins TRBV19 to TRBJ1-1; D not resolved. The germline V gene has CDR1 LNHDA and CDR2 SQIVND (reference sequence). The CDR3 length is 12 residues. The V end lost 8 bases, the J end lost 0 bases, and 7 bases lay between the germline ends. The DNA of the CDR3 is TGTGCCAGTGGATCCATGAACACTGAAGCTTTCTTT. It encodes CASGSMNTEAFF.

This clonotype was counted many times. The chain joins TRBV20-1 to TRBJ1-2; D perhaps matches TRBD1 (6 bases). CDR3 length: 13 residues. CDR1 is DFQATT and CDR2 is SNEGSKA in the germline V gene (reference sequence). The V end lost 0 bases, the J end lost 5 bases, and 10 bases lay between the germline ends. This CDR3 is CSARDQRGYGYTF. CDR3 DNA sequence: TGCAGTGCTAGAGATCAGAGGGGGTATGGCTACACCTTC.

This clonotype appeared many times. This rearrangement joins TRBV9 to TRBJ1-1; 7 positions match TRBD1. The germline V gene has CDR1 SGDLS and CDR2 YYNGEE. This CDR3 comprises 15 residues. The trim removed 4 bases at V and 1 base at J, leaving 7 bases unmatched. The chain's CDR3 is CASSPRGQENTEAFF. The CDR3 DNA reads TGTGCCAGCAGCCCCCGCGGACAGGAGAACACTGAAGCTTTCTTT.

In the case of this clonotype: Since a much larger clone is just one base distant, this may be a read error. This rearrangement joins TRBV25-1 to TRBJ1-6; D is unclear. The CDR3 extends over 11 amino acids. CDR1 and CDR2 from the germline V gene are MGHDK and SYGVNS. Trimming stripped 4 bases from V and 13 bases from J, with 8 bases between. The CDR3: CASSAARPLHF. In DNA, the CDR3 is TGTGCCAGCAGTGCCGCGAGGCCCCTCCACTTT.

This clonotype was observed at least ten times. The V call is TRBV19, the J call TRBJ1-5; TRBD1 agrees at 8 bases. CDR3 size: 19 residues. J lost 1 base, V lost 7 bases, and 18 bases had no gene match. The germline CDR1 and CDR2 sequences are LNHDA and SQIVND (reference sequence). CDR3 loop: CASTPPRAGGLRSNQPQHF. CDR3 DNA sequence: TGTGCCAGTACCCCCCCGAGGGCAGGGGGCCTACGCAGCAATCAGCCCCAGCATTTT.

The genes are TRBV30 and TRBJ1-6; tentative D call: TRBD1 (6 bases). V lost 1 base and J lost 6, with 13 bases in between. CDR1 and CDR2 from the germline V gene are GTSNPN and SVGIG (reference sequence). The CDR3 sequence is 15 residues long. CDR3 region: CAWSANRVGNSPLHF. The CDR3 DNA reads as TGTGCCTGGAGTGCCAACAGGGTTGGTAATTCACCCCTCCACTTT.

Notes on this clonotype: A much larger clone lies a single base off, so this may be a read error. The genes are TRBV7-8 and TRBJ2-7, with TRBD1 matching over 7 bases. The V gene end was trimmed by 4 bases and the J gene end by 6 bases; junction bases not matched to a gene: 18. The CDR3 has 17 residues. Germline CDR1 and CDR2: SGHVS and FQNEAQ. The CDR3 region has the DNA TGTGCCAGCAGCTCGCAAACAATCCGGGACAGAGAGTGCGAGCAGTACTTC. Translated: CASSSQTIRDRECEQYF.

The chain recombines TRBV9 with TRBJ1-1; weak D call: TRBD1 (5 bases). Deletions cut 0 bases from V and 2 bases from J, with 11 bases between. The CDR3 spans 15 residues. Per germline, CDR1 SGDLS and CDR2 YYNGEE. The CDR3 spells CASSVGWGGNTEAFF. CDR3 bases: TGTGCCAGCAGCGTAGGGTGGGGGGGAAACACTGAAGCTTTCTTT.